This T cell receptor beta chain was recorded in a study of blood T cells in healthy people across ages. A second PCR, run for about 7 to 12 cycles, used a sample-barcoded 5' primer plus a J-beta primer mix. One entry per CDR3 protein results from TCRdb running MiXCR on the 5' RACE reads. The sample yields about 720,000 distinct CDR3 sequences, 25% seen once. Germline assignment: CDR1 SGDLS and CDR2 YYNGEE. V was pared by 1 base and J by 8 bases, with 6 bases of the junction left unmatched. The CDR3 is made up of 15 amino acids. The sample also formed part of further work on T cells of mothers and their children.

The chain combines TRBV9 with TRBJ2-1; 10 bases are shared with TRBD2. Sequencing was done on a sample of blood. The TCR sequence derives from a boy under 18 in good health. The CDR3 region is CASSVLASGGYEQFF. Written as DNA, the CDR3 is TGTGCCAGCAGCGTATTGGCTAGCGGGGGCTATGAGCAGTTCTTC.